A selection of T cell receptor beta chains follows, all from one sample in a study of blood T cell repertoires in COVID-19. Profiling relied on immunoSEQ multiplex PCR, and the TCRdb table lists in-frame clones only, not all of them. The table includes about 190,000 clones, approximately 84% detected once. Specimen: PBMCs or T cells enriched from blood (not recorded which). All receptors come from a woman aged 30 to 39 who had recovered from COVID-19. Each CDR3 is given with its conserved first and last residue. Fields, in order: V gene, J gene, D gene, clone size, CDR3 DNA, CDR3 protein. The D gene is left open where the match is weak. Size is omitted from some rows. Given values are once, few, many or a class for expanded clones.

V gene: TRBV18
J gene: TRBJ2-7
D gene: -
clone size: -
CDR3 DNA: TGTGCCAGCTCTGAATGGGGGGTACCCTCCTACGAGCAGTACTTC
CDR3 protein: CASSEWGVPSYEQYF

V gene: TRBV3-1/TRBV3-2
J gene: TRBJ2-5
D gene: -
clone size: -
CDR3 DNA: TGTGCCAGCAGCCAAGTCGCGGGGTACCAAGAGACCCAGTACTTC
CDR3 protein: CASSQVAGYQETQYF

V gene: TRBV7-7
J gene: TRBJ2-1
D gene: TRBD2
clone size: -
CDR3 DNA: TGTGCTAGCAGCTCAAGGACTAGCGGGAGCGTGGAGCAGTTCTTC
CDR3 protein: CASSSRTSGSVEQFF

V gene: TRBV13
J gene: TRBJ2-1
D gene: -
clone size: -
CDR3 DNA: TGTGCCAGCAGCCTAGAGAGCTCCTACAATGAGCAGTTCTTC
CDR3 protein: CASSLESSYNEQFF

V gene: TRBV5-1
J gene: TRBJ2-7
D gene: TRBD2
clone size: -
CDR3 DNA: TGCGCCAGCAGCTATTGGTCTAGCGGGAGCTTCCACGAGCAGTACTTC
CDR3 protein: CASSYWSSGSFHEQYF

V gene: TRBV10-1
J gene: TRBJ1-1
D gene: TRBD1
clone size: -
CDR3 DNA: TGCGCCAGTTCGTTCCAGGTGCAGGGGGAATCTTTCTTT
CDR3 protein: CASSFQVQGESFF

V gene: TRBV5-1
J gene: TRBJ2-1
D gene: TRBD1
clone size: -
CDR3 DNA: TGCGCCAGCAGCTTGTTCGAGTCTGGACAGGGCGACAATGAGCAGTTCTTC
CDR3 protein: CASSLFESGQGDNEQFF

V gene: TRBV3-1/TRBV3-2
J gene: TRBJ1-5
D gene: -
clone size: once
CDR3 DNA: TGTGCCAGCAGCCAAGATGCCACGGGACACTTTAATCAGCCCCAGCATTTT
CDR3 protein: CASSQDATGHFNQPQHF

V gene: TRBV7-2
J gene: TRBJ1-1
D gene: -
clone size: -
CDR3 DNA: TGTGCCAGCAGCGTTACGGGGATTGAAGCTTTCTTT
CDR3 protein: CASSVTGIEAFF

V gene: TRBV16
J gene: TRBJ1-1
D gene: -
clone size: -
CDR3 DNA: TGTGCCAGCAGCCAAGTCAAGCGTGGCAGATTGAACACTGAAGCTTTCTTT
CDR3 protein: CASSQVKRGRLNTEAFF

V gene: TRBV6-1
J gene: TRBJ2-1
D gene: -
clone size: -
CDR3 DNA: TGTGCCAGCAGTGAGGGGACTCAACATTACAATGAGCAGTTCTTC
CDR3 protein: CASSEGTQHYNEQFF

V gene: TRBV2
J gene: TRBJ1-1
D gene: TRBD1
clone size: once
CDR3 DNA: TGTGCCAGCAGAGCAGGGGGCGGGGCTTTCTTT
CDR3 protein: CASRAGGGAFF

V gene: TRBV3-1/TRBV3-2
J gene: TRBJ2-7
D gene: -
clone size: few
CDR3 DNA: TGTGCCAGCAGGGAACAGGGAAGCTCCTACGAGCAGTACTTC
CDR3 protein: CASREQGSSYEQYF

V gene: TRBV5-1
J gene: TRBJ2-2
D gene: -
clone size: -
CDR3 DNA: TGCGCCAGCAGCCCAGGTCTATCTCCTTCGGGGATCGTGGCCGGGGAGCTGTTTTTT
CDR3 protein: CASSPGLSPSGIVAGELFF

V gene: TRBV7-3
J gene: TRBJ2-5
D gene: TRBD2
clone size: once
CDR3 DNA: TGTGCCAGCAGCCATCTAGCGGGAGGGCCTGAGACCCAGTACTTC
CDR3 protein: CASSHLAGGPETQYF

V gene: TRBV7-8
J gene: TRBJ2-5
D gene: TRBD2
clone size: -
CDR3 DNA: TGTGCCAGCAGCTCAACCCGGGGGGGCCGGGCGGAGACCCAGTACTTC
CDR3 protein: CASSSTRGGRAETQYF

V gene: TRBV21-1
J gene: TRBJ1-6
D gene: -
clone size: -
CDR3 DNA: TGTGCCAGCAGCGGCCAACAGGGTGGGAATTCACCCCTCCACTTT
CDR3 protein: CASSGQQGGNSPLHF

V gene: TRBV19
J gene: TRBJ1-1
D gene: -
clone size: -
CDR3 DNA: TGTGCCAGTAGTATTCGGGTTGCGGACACTGAAGCTTTCTTT
CDR3 protein: CASSIRVADTEAFF

V gene: TRBV9
J gene: TRBJ2-6
D gene: TRBD2
clone size: -
CDR3 DNA: TGTGCCAGCAGCGCCGTAAGCGGGGGGGGCCCGACTTTC
CDR3 protein: CASSAVSGGGPTF

V gene: TRBV6-6
J gene: TRBJ1-2
D gene: TRBD1
clone size: -
CDR3 DNA: TGTGCCAGCAACCAACAGGGGACATATGGCTACACCTTC
CDR3 protein: CASNQQGTYGYTF

V gene: TRBV18
J gene: TRBJ1-5
D gene: -
clone size: few
CDR3 DNA: TGTGCCAGCTCATTTCTCGCCGGGACACAAAATCAGCCCCAGCATTTT
CDR3 protein: CASSFLAGTQNQPQHF

V gene: TRBV2
J gene: TRBJ2-3
D gene: -
clone size: many
CDR3 DNA: TGTGCCAGCAGTCCGGGACTCCCCACAGATACGCAGTATTTT
CDR3 protein: CASSPGLPTDTQYF

V gene: TRBV11-1
J gene: TRBJ1-3
D gene: -
clone size: -
CDR3 DNA: TGTGCCAGCAGCTTAGACACAGCCTCTGGAAACACCATATATTTT
CDR3 protein: CASSLDTASGNTIYF

V gene: TRBV30
J gene: TRBJ1-2
D gene: TRBD1
clone size: once
CDR3 DNA: TGTGCCTGGACTAAAGGCGCCACAGGGGGGCCTAACTATGGCTACACCTTC
CDR3 protein: CAWTKGATGGPNYGYTF

V gene: TRBV12-2
J gene: TRBJ2-3
D gene: -
clone size: -
CDR3 DNA: TGTGCAAGTCGCTTAGTGGCTTGGAGGGACAGACACACAGATACGCAGTATTTT
CDR3 protein: CASRLVAWRDRHTDTQYF

V gene: TRBV6-5
J gene: TRBJ1-2
D gene: TRBD1
clone size: -
CDR3 DNA: TGTGCCAGCAGCAGGACAGGGACGAACTATGGCTACACCTTC
CDR3 protein: CASSRTGTNYGYTF

V gene: TRBV15
J gene: TRBJ1-1
D gene: TRBD1
clone size: -
CDR3 DNA: TGTGCCACCAGCAGAGATCGGGACAGGGGGAACACTGAAGCTTTCTTT
CDR3 protein: CATSRDRDRGNTEAFF

V gene: TRBV5-1
J gene: TRBJ1-5
D gene: -
clone size: once
CDR3 DNA: TGCGCCAGCAGCTTGGAGGGGCAGGACAATCAGCCCCAGCATTTT
CDR3 protein: CASSLEGQDNQPQHF

V gene: TRBV5-4
J gene: TRBJ2-4
D gene: -
clone size: -
CDR3 DNA: TGTGCCAGCAGCCGTAGGCGGGACGAAAAAAACATTCAGTACTTC
CDR3 protein: CASSRRRDEKNIQYF

V gene: TRBV7-9
J gene: TRBJ2-1
D gene: TRBD2
clone size: -
CDR3 DNA: TGTGCCGCTGGCCTAGCGGCAAATGAGCAGTTCTTC
CDR3 protein: CAAGLAANEQFF

V gene: TRBV9
J gene: TRBJ2-1
D gene: TRBD2
clone size: -
CDR3 DNA: TGTGCCAGCAGCCCCCGGGTAGCGGGGGCCCGGGAGCAGTTCTTC
CDR3 protein: CASSPRVAGAREQFF

V gene: TRBV6-5
J gene: TRBJ2-5
D gene: TRBD2
clone size: -
CDR3 DNA: TGTGCCACCAGGACTAGCGGAGTTATGAGGGAGACCCAGTACTTC
CDR3 protein: CATRTSGVMRETQYF

V gene: TRBV7-3
J gene: TRBJ2-2
D gene: TRBD2
clone size: once
CDR3 DNA: TGTGCCAGCAGCTCGACTAGCGGACGTGCCGGGGAGCTGTTTTTT
CDR3 protein: CASSSTSGRAGELFF

V gene: TRBV25-1
J gene: TRBJ1-5
D gene: TRBD1
clone size: -
CDR3 DNA: TGTGCCAGCAGTGAATATACCCGGGACAGAAGGGGATATCAGCCCCAGCATTTT
CDR3 protein: CASSEYTRDRRGYQPQHF

V gene: TRBV19
J gene: TRBJ2-7
D gene: TRBD2
clone size: -
CDR3 DNA: TGTGCCAGTAGTACGATACTAGCGGGAGCGCCATACGAGCAGTACTTC
CDR3 protein: CASSTILAGAPYEQYF

V gene: TRBV6-1
J gene: TRBJ2-1
D gene: -
clone size: -
CDR3 DNA: TGTGCCAGCAGTGAATATAAGAGCGGGCAGACAGAGCAGTTCTTC
CDR3 protein: CASSEYKSGQTEQFF

V gene: TRBV7-9
J gene: TRBJ1-2
D gene: -
clone size: -
CDR3 DNA: TGTGCCAGCAGCTTAAGTTTAGACTTTGGAGCGAACTATGGCTACACCTTC
CDR3 protein: CASSLSLDFGANYGYTF

V gene: TRBV7-9
J gene: TRBJ1-1
D gene: -
clone size: -
CDR3 DNA: TGTGCCAGCAGCTTACTCGGGTATCGATTTACTGAAGCTTTCTTT
CDR3 protein: CASSLLGYRFTEAFF

V gene: TRBV11-2
J gene: TRBJ1-3
D gene: -
clone size: -
CDR3 DNA: TGTGCCACCCTACTGAAAGGGGGCTCTGGAAACACCATATATTTT
CDR3 protein: CATLLKGGSGNTIYF

V gene: TRBV11-2
J gene: TRBJ2-2
D gene: -
clone size: -
CDR3 DNA: TGTGCCAGCAGCTTAGGAACTCAATCCACCGGGGAGCTGTTTTTT
CDR3 protein: CASSLGTQSTGELFF

V gene: TRBV5-1
J gene: TRBJ1-4
D gene: TRBD1
clone size: -
CDR3 DNA: TGCGCCAGCAGCACGGACAGGGCGGGAGATGAAAAACTGTTTTTT
CDR3 protein: CASSTDRAGDEKLFF

V gene: TRBV5-5
J gene: TRBJ2-2
D gene: -
clone size: -
CDR3 DNA: TGTGCCAGCAGCCTCACGGGCACCGGGGAGCTGTTTTTT
CDR3 protein: CASSLTGTGELFF

V gene: TRBV29-1
J gene: TRBJ1-1
D gene: TRBD1
clone size: -
CDR3 DNA: TGCAGCGTGACAGGGTTTGGAACTGAAGCTTTCTTT
CDR3 protein: CSVTGFGTEAFF

V gene: TRBV9
J gene: TRBJ1-5
D gene: -
clone size: -
CDR3 DNA: TGTGCCAGCAGCGTAGTTTTGATTGGCGGCAGAACTCCCGACGACAATCAGCCCCAGCATTTT
CDR3 protein: CASSVVLIGGRTPDDNQPQHF

V gene: TRBV2
J gene: TRBJ1-4
D gene: -
clone size: -
CDR3 DNA: TGTGCCAGCAGTGAAGCCCAGCTTCGACAAGCAACTAATGAAAAACTGTTTTTT
CDR3 protein: CASSEAQLRQATNEKLFF

V gene: TRBV19
J gene: TRBJ1-4
D gene: -
clone size: -
CDR3 DNA: TGTGCCAGTAGTTCCAGGACAGCGAATGAAAAACTGTTTTTT
CDR3 protein: CASSSRTANEKLFF